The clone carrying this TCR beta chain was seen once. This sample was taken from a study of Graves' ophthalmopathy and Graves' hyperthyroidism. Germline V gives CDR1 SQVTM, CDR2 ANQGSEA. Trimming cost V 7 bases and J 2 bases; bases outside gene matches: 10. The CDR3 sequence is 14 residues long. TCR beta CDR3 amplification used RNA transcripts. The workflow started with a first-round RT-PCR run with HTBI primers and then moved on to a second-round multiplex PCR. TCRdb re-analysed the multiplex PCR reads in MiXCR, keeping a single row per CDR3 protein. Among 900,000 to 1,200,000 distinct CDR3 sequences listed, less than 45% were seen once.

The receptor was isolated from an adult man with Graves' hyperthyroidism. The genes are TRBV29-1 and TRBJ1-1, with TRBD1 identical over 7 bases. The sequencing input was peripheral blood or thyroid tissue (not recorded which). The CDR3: CSELPGTANTEAFF. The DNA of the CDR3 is TGCAGCGAATTACCCGGGACAGCCAACACTGAAGCTTTCTTT.